This T cell receptor (beta chain) was identified in a study of identical twins (dated by TCRdb to 2015 to 2016). Regarding the study in general: To test whether fetal clonotypes persist, the study used deep sequencing on TCR alpha and beta repertoires from monozygotic twins, unrelated adults of various ages, and cord blood. Replicate twin experiments were performed at different times using different library preparation protocols to rule out contamination. What the authors observed across the whole study: Fewer insertions were carried by abundant cord blood beta clonotypes; a weaker similar trend was observed in young adult naive repertoires, while no such trend was observed in memory repertoires. Recombination models systematically underestimated out-of-frame TCR alpha sharing in monozygotic twins but agreed with sharing between unrelated individuals. Because the same donors could not be followed over many years, the conclusions relied on cross-sectional statistical analysis. Invariant T cells such as MAIT and iNKT could partly confound zero-insertion analyses, although diverse VJ usage argued against such confounding for most clonotypes. Compared with coincidental sharing between unrelated individuals, out-of-frame TCR alpha sequences shared between twins had an excess of sequences with low generation probability. In beta out-of-frame sequences, excess twin sharing was weaker, because having fewer shared sequences lowered the signal-to-noise ratio.

The method was 5' RACE. Sequencing was carried out with an Illumina HiSeq 2000. A universal primer binding site was introduced by template switching, and a unique molecular identifier was present in the final cDNA, enabling accurate counting of TCR cDNA molecules. Specific primers in the conserved constant-segment region were used to synthesize first-strand cDNA for the TCR alpha and beta chains. To control for contamination, each cDNA library was double barcoded with a SMART-Mk sample barcode plus Illumina barcodes. TruSeq adapter sequences, together with Illumina sample barcodes, were added in two successive PCR steps. The TCR alpha and beta cDNA libraries were sequenced on the Illumina HiSeq platform using custom primers. Processing in the source paper ran as follows. Unique molecular identifiers were extracted from raw reads with MiGEC, and CDR3 positions were determined with MiXCR. Recombination models were inferred per individual with the repgenHMM and IGoR tools using an EM algorithm. Shared clonotypes were analyzed with the tcR package in R, and sharing was normalized by the product of cloneset sizes. To study raw recombination free of thymic and clonal selection effects, out-of-frame nonproductive sequences were analyzed. The public reads were reprocessed in TCRdb via fastp at Q25 and MiXCR, keeping in-frame beta chains. CDR3 protein duplicates are merged, each entry listing the most common genes and DNA. The V and J calls and clone size are TCRdb's, not the authors'. This sample gives 200,000 to 300,000 distinct CDR3 sequences in total; approximately 7% of them show up just once. Roughly 3.6% of the sample is in the top ten clones.

V loses 5 bases at its end and J loses 4 bases; junction bases beyond the gene matches: 7. Sequences SGHAT (CDR1) and FQNNGV (CDR2) are obtained from the germline V gene. Including the terminal cysteine and phenylalanine, the CDR3 comprises 15 residues. Only the CDR3 portion is preserved as DNA: 45 bases, with reading frame beginning at the first base. In regard to this clonotype: No cognate antigen has been identified for it. The sample holds no much larger clone one base away, and base qualities are not on file.

All donors were healthy Caucasians. The twin cohort consisted of three pairs of female monozygotic twins, all aged roughly 18 to 29 years. Miltenyi CD45RO+ enrichment and human naive T-cell isolation kits were used to isolate memory (CD45RO+) and naive T cells from PBMC. These data also featured in a second study, about yellow fever vaccine responses in identical twins. From the second report: The authors reported that the T cell response to vaccination in identical twins appeared partly convergent and partly personalized. In the study, vaccine-responding T cell clones were precisely tracked in identical twins.

The sequencing sample was made of memory (CD45RO+) T cells sorted from blood. The sample's cell subset or site label is to be understood as: CD45RO+ enriched T cells. The sequence links TRBV11-2 to TRBJ2-5, with TRBD2 identical over 10 junction bases. This receptor was identified in a woman aged 18 to 35 in good health. The DNA sequence follows: TGTGCCAGCAGCCGGACTAGCGGAGGGAGAGAGACCCAGTACTTC. This gives the protein CASSRTSGGRETQYF.